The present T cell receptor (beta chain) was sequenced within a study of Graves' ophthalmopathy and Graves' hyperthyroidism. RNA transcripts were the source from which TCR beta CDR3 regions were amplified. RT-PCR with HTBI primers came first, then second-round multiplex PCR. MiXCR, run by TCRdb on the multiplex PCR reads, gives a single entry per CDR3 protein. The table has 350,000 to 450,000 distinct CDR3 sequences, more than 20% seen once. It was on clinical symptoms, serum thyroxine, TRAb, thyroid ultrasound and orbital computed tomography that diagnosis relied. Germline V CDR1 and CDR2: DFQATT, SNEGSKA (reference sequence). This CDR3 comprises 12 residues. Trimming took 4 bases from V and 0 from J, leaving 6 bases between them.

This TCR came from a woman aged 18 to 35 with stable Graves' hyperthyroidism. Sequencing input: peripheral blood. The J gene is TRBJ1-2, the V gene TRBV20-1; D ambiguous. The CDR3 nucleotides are TGCAGTGCTACTGACACTAACTATGGCTACACCTTC. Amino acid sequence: CSATDTNYGYTF.